This section outlines one T cell receptor (beta chain) sequence together with its context. These data originate in a study of regulatory T cells in long-lasting Graves disease. The overall study: Graves' patients who were just diagnosed had used antithyroid drugs for under 3 months.

Trimming cost V 5 bases and J 5 bases, with 23 bases left between them. This CDR3 is built from 17 residues. The germline V gene has CDR1 SGHTA and CDR2 FQGNSA. As to time point: newly diagnosed GD, antithyroid drugs for less than 3 months. Extracted PBMC RNA gave rise to the TCR library. Building of the TCR beta libraries involved iRepertoire HTBI primers and Arm-PCR of CDR3 regions. A single record per CDR3 protein comes from TCRdb applying MiXCR to the multiplex PCR reads. The table shows around 500,000 distinct CDR3 sequences, with about 16% occurring only once. A further study also used this sample, focusing on T cells in Graves' hyperthyroidism and ophthalmopathy. This second study says: Most clonotypes expanded in the thyroid (above 0.001) were also present in blood.

The rearrangement joins TRBV7-2 to TRBJ2-3, with D possibly being TRBD1 (7 bases). This clonotype was obtained from a woman aged 35 to 59 with Graves disease. The specimen was peripheral blood mononuclear cells (PBMCs), collected at new diagnosis, from a patient treated with antithyroid drugs. CDR3 in amino acids: CASSRFSGGMLKDTQYF. The CDR3 bases are TGTGCCAGCAGCAGATTTTCAGGGGGGATGCTCAAAGATACGCAGTATTTT. Filled out from reference TRBV7-2 and TRBJ2-3, the complete variable domain reads GAGVSQSPSNKVTEKGKDVELRCDPISGHTALYWYRQSLGQGLEFLIYFQGNSAPDKSGLPSDRFSAERTGGSVSTLTIQRTQQEDSAVYLCASSRFSGGMLKDTQYFGPGTRLTVL.